This section outlines one T cell receptor (beta chain) sequence together with its context. Its antigen is unidentified. TCRdb keeps only in-frame clones here, not all; method: immunoSEQ multiplex PCR. The sample holds 30,000 to 45,000 clones, around three quarters seen once. The CDR3 length is 15 residues. Trimming stripped 0 bases from V and 5 bases from J, with 14 bases between. Per germline, CDR1 SGHDT and CDR2 YYEEEE. This record comes from a study of CD4 T cells in relation to SARS-CoV-2 and coronaviruses. As for the study in general: ViraFEST: roughly ten-day antigen culture of PBMCs, then TCR beta CDR3 sequencing. Of the patients, about 8 were male, 4 female, two Hispanic. Findings and limits, study-wide: In roughly 60% of donors, memory CD4+ clonotypes crossrecognized SARS-CoV-2 and at least one common cold coronavirus spike.

The source material was memory CD4+ T cells from PBMCs, cultured in vitro. This sequence joins TRBV5-6 and TRBJ2-5; tentatively, D is TRBD1 (5 bases). This TCR was sampled from an adult with COVID-19. CDR3 residues: CASSLVSGAGETQYF. CDR3 nucleotide sequence: TGTGCCAGCAGCTTGGTGTCTGGGGCTGGGGAGACCCAGTACTTC.